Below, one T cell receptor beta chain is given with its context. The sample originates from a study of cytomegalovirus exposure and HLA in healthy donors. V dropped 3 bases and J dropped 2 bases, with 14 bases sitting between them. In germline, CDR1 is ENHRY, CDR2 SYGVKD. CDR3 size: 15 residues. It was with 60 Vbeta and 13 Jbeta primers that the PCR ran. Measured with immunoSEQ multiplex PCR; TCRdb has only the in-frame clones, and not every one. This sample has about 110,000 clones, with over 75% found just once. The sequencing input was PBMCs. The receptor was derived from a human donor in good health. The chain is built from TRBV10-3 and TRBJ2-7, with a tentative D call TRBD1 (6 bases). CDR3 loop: CAISEGTGNPYEQYF. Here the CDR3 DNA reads TGTGCCATCAGTGAAGGAACAGGGAACCCCTACGAGCAGTACTTC.